This T cell receptor beta chain emerged from a study of T-cell reconstitution after alpha-beta-depleted transplantation in children. CDR1 and CDR2 from the germline V gene are MNHNS and SASEGT. The trim removed 7 bases at V and 3 bases at J, leaving 8 bases unmatched. This CDR3 region has 14 residues. Unique molecular identifiers were built into the TCRbeta library. TCRdb recomputed calls from the PCR reads with MiXCR, one row per CDR3 protein. The repertoire holds around 450,000 distinct CDR3 sequences, with 43% as singletons. The origin of this receptor is a girl aged 2-15 years with aplastic anemia, due to receive a stem cell transplant. The sequencing here drew on PBMCs, taken before TCRalphabeta/CD19-depleted stem cell transplant. The rearrangement uses TRBV6-1 and TRBJ2-7, with 8 positions matching TRBD2. Here the CDR3 reads CASKAGESYYEQYF. The CDR3 nucleotides read TGTGCCAGCAAAGCGGGAGAGTCCTACTACGAGCAGTACTTC.